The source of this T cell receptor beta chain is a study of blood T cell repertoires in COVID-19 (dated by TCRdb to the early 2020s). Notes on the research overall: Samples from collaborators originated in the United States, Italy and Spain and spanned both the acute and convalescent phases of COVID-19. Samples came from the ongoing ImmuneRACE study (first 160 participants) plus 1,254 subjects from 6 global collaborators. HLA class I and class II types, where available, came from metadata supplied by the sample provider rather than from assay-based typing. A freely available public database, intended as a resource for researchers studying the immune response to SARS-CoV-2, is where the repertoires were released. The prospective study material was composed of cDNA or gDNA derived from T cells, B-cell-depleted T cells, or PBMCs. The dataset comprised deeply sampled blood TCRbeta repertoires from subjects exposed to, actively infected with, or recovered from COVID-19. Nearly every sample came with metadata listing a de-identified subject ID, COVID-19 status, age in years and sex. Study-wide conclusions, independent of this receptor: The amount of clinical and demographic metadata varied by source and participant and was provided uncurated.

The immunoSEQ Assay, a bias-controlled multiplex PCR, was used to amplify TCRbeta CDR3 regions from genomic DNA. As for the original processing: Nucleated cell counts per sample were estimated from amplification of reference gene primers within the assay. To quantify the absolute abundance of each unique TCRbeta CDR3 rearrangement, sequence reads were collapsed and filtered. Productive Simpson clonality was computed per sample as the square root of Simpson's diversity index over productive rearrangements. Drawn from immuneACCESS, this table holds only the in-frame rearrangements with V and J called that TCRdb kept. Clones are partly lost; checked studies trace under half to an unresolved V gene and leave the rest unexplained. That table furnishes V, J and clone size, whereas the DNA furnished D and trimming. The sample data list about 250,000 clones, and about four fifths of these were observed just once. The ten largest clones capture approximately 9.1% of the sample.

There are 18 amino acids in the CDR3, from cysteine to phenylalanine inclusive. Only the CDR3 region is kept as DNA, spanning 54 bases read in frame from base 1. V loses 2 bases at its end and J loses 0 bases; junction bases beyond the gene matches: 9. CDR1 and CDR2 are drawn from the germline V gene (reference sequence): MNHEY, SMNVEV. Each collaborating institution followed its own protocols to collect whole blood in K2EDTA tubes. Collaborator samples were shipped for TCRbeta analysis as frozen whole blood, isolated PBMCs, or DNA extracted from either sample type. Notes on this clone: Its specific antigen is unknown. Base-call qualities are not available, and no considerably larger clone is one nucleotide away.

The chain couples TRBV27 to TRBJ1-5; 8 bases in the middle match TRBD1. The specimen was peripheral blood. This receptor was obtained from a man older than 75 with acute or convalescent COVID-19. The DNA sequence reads TGTGCCAGCAGTTTACGGGGACAGGCGATCCTTAGCAATCAGCCCCAGCATTTT. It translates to CASSLRGQAILSNQPQHF.